This T cell receptor beta chain was found in a study of cytomegalovirus exposure and HLA in healthy donors. General study findings and limits: In an earlier analysis, about 87% or about 30%: the productive usage of most TCR beta V segments. In a later analysis, a missense DCLRE1C variant was linked to TCR beta V- and J-gene trimming.

With regard to this clone: No antigen is known for it.

Germline V gives CDR1 GTSNPN, CDR2 SVGIG (reference sequence). The CDR3 totals 12 residues. With 3 bases removed from V and 0 bases from J, the gap between germline ends came to 3 bases. Primers: 60 Vbeta forward and 13 Jbeta reverse. Original processing methods: It was a later analysis that counted 79 million or so unique TCR beta chains, of which some 9.9 million were shared. The assay was immunoSEQ multiplex PCR, and TCRdb's table has in-frame clones only and misses some. The V and J calls and clone size were taken over from that table, and D and trimming were inferred from the DNA. The sample carries some 120,000 clones, 65% to 80% recorded once.

This receptor was identified in a young man in good health and CMV-seropositive. The chain employs TRBV30 and TRBJ1-5; D remains unclear. Material for sequencing was PBMCs. CDR3 bases: TGTGCCTGGAGCGGTAGCAATCAGCCCCAGCATTTT. Amino acid sequence: CAWSGSNQPQHF.